This passage covers 20 T cell receptor beta chains from one sample sequenced in a study of blood T cell repertoires in COVID-19. Generated by immunoSEQ multiplex PCR, the TCRdb table keeps only in-frame clones and is missing some. In the table there are around 220,000 clones, about 85% of which are singletons. Material: peripheral blood. All receptors derive from a woman in her fifties or sixties with COVID-19, enrolled during active disease.

Notes on this clone: Other DNA sequences from this sample encode an identical CDR3 as well. V and J are TRBV29-1 and TRBJ2-3, with 7 bases matching TRBD1. The ends lost 3 bases at V and 3 bases at J; junction bases unmatched: 0. The CDR3 has 12 residues. In germline, CDR1 is SQVTM, CDR2 ANQGSEA. This CDR3 reads CSVETGTDTQYF. The CDR3 DNA follows: TGCAGCGTTGAGACAGGGACAGATACGCAGTATTTT.

The chain has TRBV12-3 or TRBV12-4 and TRBJ1-2, with D unresolved. Trimming removed 5 bases at V and 8 bases at J, with 15 bases between. This CDR3 comprises 13 residues. CDR3 DNA sequence: TGTGCCAGCAGTCCTGACTGGTCTCGGGGCTACACCTTC. Encoded protein: CASSPDWSRGYTF.

V is TRBV3-1 (or the pseudogene TRBV3-2) and J is TRBJ2-5; 10 bases are a match to TRBD2. There are 14 residues in the CDR3. Germline V gene lookup returns CDR1 LGHDT and CDR2 YNNKEL (reference sequence). With 3 bases clipped from V and 4 bases from J, the junction kept 2 bases outside the gene matches. The CDR3 loop reads CASSQSSGGETQYF. CDR3 sequence (DNA): TGTGCCAGCAGCCAGTCTAGCGGGGGAGAGACCCAGTACTTC.

The chain is built from TRBV20-1 and TRBJ1-2; no clear D. Germline V gene data show CDR1 as DFQATT and CDR2 as SNEGSKA (reference sequence). CDR3 length: 11 residues. The V and J ends lost 7 bases and 7 bases respectively, with 13 bases between them. The CDR3, as DNA: TGCAGTGTTCCGACCGGCGGTGGCTACACCTTC. It specifies CSVPTGGGYTF.

The J gene is TRBJ1-2, the V gene TRBV11-2, with TRBD1 identical over 12 bases. The trim removed 5 bases at V and 5 bases at J, leaving 12 bases unmatched. The CDR3 extends over 17 amino acids. Germline V lookup: CDR1 SGHAT, CDR2 FQNNGV. The CDR3 DNA reads as TGTGCCAGCAGCCTTTACCCCGGGACAGGGGGCGGGTATGGCTACACCTTC. This encodes CASSLYPGTGGGYGYTF.

The chain couples TRBV27 to TRBJ2-3; 9 nucleotides match TRBD2. Germline assignment: CDR1 MNHEY and CDR2 SMNVEV (reference sequence). This CDR3 is 14 amino acids long. V lost 6 bases and J lost 5; bases outside the gene matches: 6. The CDR3, as DNA: TGTGCCAGCAGCCTAGCGGGGAATAGAGATACGCAGTATTTT. It translates to CASSLAGNRDTQYF.

The chain links TRBV27 to TRBJ1-6; D remains ambiguous. V was trimmed by 5 bases and J by 7 bases, leaving 12 bases between them. The V gene's germline CDR1 is MNHEY and CDR2 SMNVEV (reference sequence). The CDR3 is made up of 14 amino acids. Here the CDR3 reads CASSPGIANSPLHF. The CDR3 DNA follows: TGTGCCAGCAGTCCGGGGATAGCAAATTCACCCCTCCACTTT.

The chain joins TRBV28 to TRBJ2-7; D perhaps matches TRBD1 (5 bases). CDR3 length: 13 amino acids. Germline V CDR1 and CDR2: MDHEN, SYDVKM. V was clipped by 6 bases and J by 3 bases, with 12 bases between them. The CDR3 loop is CASRPDSLYEQYF. In DNA form, the CDR3 reads TGTGCCAGCAGGCCCGACAGCCTCTACGAGCAGTACTTC.

This clone occurred once. This chain uses TRBV11-3 with TRBJ2-3; TRBD1 matches 9 bases. CDR3 length equals 15 residues. Per germline, CDR1 SGHNT and CDR2 YENEEA. The J segment lost 6 bases and the V segment lost 3 bases, leaving 7 bases of the junction unmatched. CDR3 nucleotides: TGTGCCAGCAGCTTTCACCGGGACAGGGACGATACGCAGTATTTT. The encoded protein is CASSFHRDRDDTQYF.

This chain uses TRBV30 with TRBJ2-2; D ambiguous. Trimming shortened V by 8 bases and J by 2 bases, and 15 bases separated the two germline ends. This CDR3 region has 14 residues. Germline CDR1 GTSNPN, CDR2 SVGIG (reference sequence). As DNA, the CDR3 is TGTGCCCTCTATCCGGGTGGAAACACCGGGGAGCTGTTTTTT. This gives the protein CALYPGGNTGELFF.

This clone was counted only a few times. Different DNA sequences within this sample yield the same CDR3. The J gene is TRBJ2-3, the V gene TRBV5-1; no clear D. Germline values: CDR1 SGHRS, CDR2 YFSETQ. Trimming shortened V by 0 bases and J by 2 bases, and 10 bases separated the two germline ends. The CDR3 is 15 amino acids. The CDR3 nucleotides are TGCGCCAGCAGCTTGGAGCAGGTGCTCACAGATACGCAGTATTTT. This codes for CASSLEQVLTDTQYF.

The chain recombines TRBV19 with TRBJ2-7; perhaps TRBD2 as D (5 bases). CDR3 length equals 14 residues. In germline, CDR1 is LNHDA, CDR2 SQIVND (reference sequence). Trimming left V 5 bases short and J 6 bases short, with 17 bases between. The chain's CDR3 is CASSSGRGIGEQYF. DNA of the CDR3: TGTGCCAGTAGTTCAGGACGAGGGATAGGCGAGCAGTACTTC.

This clone is a singleton in its sample. The rearrangement links TRBV2 to TRBJ1-6, with TRBD1 matching over 7 bases. V lost 2 bases to trimming and J lost 7 bases; unmatched junction nucleotides: 5. CDR1 is SNHLY, CDR2 FYNNEI, per germline. This CDR3 is 15 amino acids long. DNA for the CDR3: TGTGCCAGCAGTGAAAGAGGGACAGCCAATTCACCCCTCCACTTT. As protein: CASSERGTANSPLHF.

The J gene is TRBJ1-2, the V gene TRBV27, with TRBD1 identical over 7 bases. This CDR3 is 14 amino acids long. The trim removed 4 bases at V and 4 bases at J, leaving 6 bases unmatched. Germline V gene lookup returns CDR1 MNHEY and CDR2 SMNVEV (reference sequence). The CDR3 protein is CASSSSGTAYGYTF. CDR3 nucleotides: TGTGCCAGCAGTTCCTCGGGGACAGCCTATGGCTACACCTTC.

This rearrangement joins TRBV6-2 or TRBV6-3 to TRBJ2-3; 9 bases are shared with TRBD1. The CDR3 covers 17 residues. V lost 5 bases, J lost 5 bases, and 14 bases stayed unmatched. Germline lookup yields CDR1 MNHEY and CDR2 SVGEGT. The CDR3 sequence is CASSHQLGQGPGDTQYF. The CDR3 DNA follows: TGTGCCAGCAGTCACCAACTCGGACAGGGGCCGGGAGATACGCAGTATTTT.

This clone appeared once. Within the sample, other DNA sequences also encode this same CDR3. The chain carries TRBV27 and TRBJ1-6; the D is unclear. CDR3 length: 12 residues. Germline V CDR1 and CDR2: MNHEY, SMNVEV (reference sequence). The ends were cut back, 6 bases at V and 6 bases at J, with 6 bases in the middle. CDR3 sequence reads: CASSPLNSPLHF. In DNA form, the CDR3 reads TGTGCCAGCAGCCCCCTTAATTCACCCCTCCACTTT.

This clone was counted many times. V gene TRBV2 combines with J gene TRBJ1-4; no clear D. This CDR3 has 15 residues. Germline CDR1 and CDR2: SNHLY and FYNNEI. V was trimmed by 6 bases and J by 0 bases, leaving 11 bases between them. Written as DNA, the CDR3 is TGTGCCAGCAGGAGTACAGTTGCAACTAATGAAAAACTGTTTTTT. Translation: CASRSTVATNEKLFF.

This rearrangement joins TRBV19 to TRBJ1-4; 7 positions agree with TRBD1. The CDR3 runs 15 residues. V trimming: 3 bases; J trimming: 8 bases; junction bases outside the gene matches: 9. Germline V gene sequence: CDR1 LNHDA, CDR2 SQIVND (reference sequence). DNA of the CDR3: TGTGCCAGTAGTATTTCCAGGGGGGCAGGCGAAAAACTGTTTTTT. The encoded protein is CASSISRGAGEKLFF. Drawing the rest from reference TRBV19 and TRBJ1-4, the complete variable domain is DGGITQSPKYLFRKEGQNVTLSCEQNLNHDAMYWYRQDPGQGLRLIYYSQIVNDFQKGDIAEGYSVSREKKESFPLTVTSAQKNPTAFYLCASSISRGAGEKLFFGSGTQLSVL.

The V and J genes are TRBV9 and TRBJ2-2, with D possibly being TRBD2 (6 bases). The CDR3 is 13 residues long. CDR1 is SGDLS, CDR2 YYNGEE, per germline. The V end was cut by 3 bases, the J end by 4 bases, with 7 bases between. The CDR3 DNA reads as TGTGCCAGCAGCGCGACTAGCACCGGGGAGCTGTTTTTT. Translation gives CASSATSTGELFF.

J is TRBJ1-3 and V is TRBV6-6; 8 bases are shared with TRBD1. Trimming cost V 10 bases and J 3 bases; bases outside gene matches: 8. Germline V gene sequence: CDR1 MNHNY, CDR2 SVGAGI (reference sequence). CDR3 length: 14 residues. The chain's CDR3 is CATLTDRVGNTIYF. CDR3 nucleotides: TGTGCCACCTTAACGGACAGGGTTGGAAACACCATATATTTT.